This TCR beta chain was captured by sequencing in a study of OX40 agonist ivuxolimab in advanced cancers. Turning to the study itself: Patients assigned to dose escalation were diagnosed with hepatocellular carcinoma, melanoma, renal cell or head and neck cancer.

The J segment lost 6 bases and the V segment lost 6 bases, leaving 11 bases of the junction unmatched. This CDR3 contains 15 residues. Germline CDR1 is KGHSH and CDR2 is LQKENI. Here immunoSEQ multiplex PCR was the method, and the copy in TCRdb shows in-frame clones only, minus some. Of about 80,000 clones listed, approximately 89% are singletons. The clonotype was recovered from an adult with an advanced solid tumor such as melanoma, head and neck, liver or kidney cancer. The V and J genes are TRBV18 and TRBJ1-2, with 9 bases aligning to TRBD1. The source was CD4+ or CD8+ T cells sorted from blood, collected in a trial of the OX40 agonist ivuxolimab. The CDR3 is CASSHRPDRGDGYTF. CDR3 sequence (DNA): TGTGCCAGCTCTCACCGGCCGGACAGGGGCGATGGCTACACCTTC.